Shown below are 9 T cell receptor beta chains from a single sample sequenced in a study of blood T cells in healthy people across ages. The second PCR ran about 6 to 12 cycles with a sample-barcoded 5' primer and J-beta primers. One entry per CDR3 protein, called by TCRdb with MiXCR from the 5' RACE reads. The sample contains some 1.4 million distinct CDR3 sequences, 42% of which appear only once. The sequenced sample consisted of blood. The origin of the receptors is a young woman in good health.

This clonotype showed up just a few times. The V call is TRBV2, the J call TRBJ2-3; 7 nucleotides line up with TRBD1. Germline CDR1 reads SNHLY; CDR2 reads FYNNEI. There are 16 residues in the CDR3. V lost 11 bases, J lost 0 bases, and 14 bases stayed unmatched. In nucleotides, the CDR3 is TGTGCCTCTCAACGAAGGGGGCGTGCTAGCACAGATACGCAGTATTTT. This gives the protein CASQRRGRASTDTQYF.

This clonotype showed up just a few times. CDR3 residues: CASSSQLAGQETQYF. The CDR3 DNA follows: TGTGCCAGCAGCTCCCAACTAGCGGGGCAAGAGACCCAGTACTTC. The V gene is TRBV9, the J gene TRBJ2-5, with 10 bases aligning to TRBD2. From germline, CDR1 is SGDLS and CDR2 YYNGEE. This CDR3 contains 15 residues. The trim removed 4 bases at V and 2 bases at J, leaving 5 bases unmatched.

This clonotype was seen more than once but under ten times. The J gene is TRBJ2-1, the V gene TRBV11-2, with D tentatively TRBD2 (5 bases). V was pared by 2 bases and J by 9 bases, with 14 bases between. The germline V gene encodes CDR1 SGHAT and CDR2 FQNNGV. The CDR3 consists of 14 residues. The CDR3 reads CASSLISSGGEQFF. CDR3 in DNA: TGTGCCAGCAGCTTAATAAGTTCAGGAGGTGAGCAGTTCTTC.

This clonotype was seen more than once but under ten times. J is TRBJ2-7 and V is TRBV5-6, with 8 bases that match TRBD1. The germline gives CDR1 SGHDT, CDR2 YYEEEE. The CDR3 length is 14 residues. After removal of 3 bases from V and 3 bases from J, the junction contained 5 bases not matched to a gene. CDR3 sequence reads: CASSSRDRHYEQYF. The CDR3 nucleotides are TGTGCCAGCAGCTCGCGGGACAGGCACTACGAGCAGTACTTC.

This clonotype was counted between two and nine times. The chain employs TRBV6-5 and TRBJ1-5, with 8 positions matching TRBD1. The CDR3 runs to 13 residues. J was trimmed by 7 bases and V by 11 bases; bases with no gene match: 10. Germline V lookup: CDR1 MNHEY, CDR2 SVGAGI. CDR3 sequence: CASRGTGGQPQHF. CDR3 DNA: TGTGCCTCCCGTGGGACAGGAGGGCAGCCCCAGCATTTT.

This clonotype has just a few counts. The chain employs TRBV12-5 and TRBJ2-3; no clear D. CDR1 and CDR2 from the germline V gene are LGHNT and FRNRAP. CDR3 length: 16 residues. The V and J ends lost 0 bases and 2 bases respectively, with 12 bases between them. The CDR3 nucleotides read TGTGCTAGTGGTTTGGTATTAGGATCTTCCACAGATACGCAGTATTTT. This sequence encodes CASGLVLGSSTDTQYF.

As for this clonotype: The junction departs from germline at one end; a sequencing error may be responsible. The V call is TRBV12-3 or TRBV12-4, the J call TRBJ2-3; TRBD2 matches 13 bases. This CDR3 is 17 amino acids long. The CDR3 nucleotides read TGTGCCAGCAGTTCAACTAGCGGGGGGGCTAGAACAGATGCGCAGTATTTT. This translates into CASSSTSGGARTDAQYF.

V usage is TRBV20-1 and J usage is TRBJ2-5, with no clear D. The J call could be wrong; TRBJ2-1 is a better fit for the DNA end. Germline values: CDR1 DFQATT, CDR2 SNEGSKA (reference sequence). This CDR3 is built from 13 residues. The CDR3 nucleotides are TGCAGTGCTAAAGGCCTCGTACAAGAGACCCAGTTCTTC. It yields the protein CSAKGLVQETQFF.

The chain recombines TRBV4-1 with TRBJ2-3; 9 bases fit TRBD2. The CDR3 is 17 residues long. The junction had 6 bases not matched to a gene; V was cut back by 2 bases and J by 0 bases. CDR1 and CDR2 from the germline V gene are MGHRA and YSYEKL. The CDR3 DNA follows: TGCGCCAGCAGCCAATGGGCTAGCGGGGCAAGCACAGATACGCAGTATTTT. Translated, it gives CASSQWASGASTDTQYF.